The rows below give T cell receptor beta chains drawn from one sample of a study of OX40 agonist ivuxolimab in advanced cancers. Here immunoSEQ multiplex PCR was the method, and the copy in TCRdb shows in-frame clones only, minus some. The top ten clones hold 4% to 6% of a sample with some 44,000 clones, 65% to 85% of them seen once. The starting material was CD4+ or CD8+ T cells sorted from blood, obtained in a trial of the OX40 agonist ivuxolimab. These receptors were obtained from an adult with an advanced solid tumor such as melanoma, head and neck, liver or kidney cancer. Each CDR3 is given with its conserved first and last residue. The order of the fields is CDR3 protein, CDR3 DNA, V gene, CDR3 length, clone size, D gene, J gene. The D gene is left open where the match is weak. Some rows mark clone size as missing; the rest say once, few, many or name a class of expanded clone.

CDR3 protein: CASSYTVNQPQHF
CDR3 DNA: TGTGCCAGCAGTTATACCGTGAATCAGCCCCAGCATTTT
V gene: TRBV6-6
CDR3 length: 13
clone size: few
D gene: .
J gene: TRBJ1-5

CDR3 protein: CASTPTSGYEQYF
CDR3 DNA: TGTGCCAGCACCCCAACTAGTGGGTACGAGCAGTACTTC
V gene: TRBV6-5
CDR3 length: 13
clone size: few
D gene: .
J gene: TRBJ2-7

CDR3 protein: CASSIENAGEGIQYF
CDR3 DNA: TGTGCCAGTAGTATAGAGAACGCCGGAGAGGGGATTCAGTACTTC
V gene: TRBV19
CDR3 length: 15
clone size: .
D gene: .
J gene: TRBJ2-4

CDR3 protein: CASSARRQETVYEQYF
CDR3 DNA: TGCGCCAGCAGCGCAAGAAGACAGGAAACCGTCTACGAGCAGTACTTC
V gene: TRBV5-1
CDR3 length: 16
clone size: .
D gene: .
J gene: TRBJ2-7

CDR3 protein: CASIKSGGVTDTQYF
CDR3 DNA: TGTGCCAGCATCAAGTCGGGCGGGGTCACAGATACGCAGTATTTT
V gene: TRBV7-2
CDR3 length: 15
clone size: .
D gene: .
J gene: TRBJ2-3

CDR3 protein: CASSLVRGADTQYF
CDR3 DNA: TGTGCCAGCAGCTTGGTTCGGGGGGCAGATACGCAGTATTTT
V gene: TRBV5-5
CDR3 length: 14
clone size: .
D gene: TRBD2
J gene: TRBJ2-3

CDR3 protein: CASKDLAENEQFF
CDR3 DNA: TGTGCCAGCAAGGATCTAGCTGAGAATGAGCAGTTCTTC
V gene: TRBV6-5
CDR3 length: 13
clone size: .
D gene: .
J gene: TRBJ2-1

CDR3 protein: CASSFKGVTEAFF
CDR3 DNA: TGCGCCAGCAGCTTTAAGGGAGTCACTGAAGCTTTCTTT
V gene: TRBV5-1
CDR3 length: 13
clone size: .
D gene: .
J gene: TRBJ1-1

CDR3 protein: CASSFVYEQYF
CDR3 DNA: TGTGCCAGCAGCTTTGTCTACGAGCAGTACTTC
V gene: TRBV11-2
CDR3 length: 11
clone size: .
D gene: .
J gene: TRBJ2-7

CDR3 protein: CASSVGIGSHFANVLTF
CDR3 DNA: TGTGCCAGCAGCGTAGGTATCGGCAGCCACTTCGCCAACGTCCTGACTTTC
V gene: TRBV9
CDR3 length: 17
clone size: .
D gene: .
J gene: TRBJ2-6

CDR3 protein: CASSVLTSSYEQYF
CDR3 DNA: TGTGCCAGCAGCGTCCTGACGTCCTCGTACGAGCAGTACTTC
V gene: TRBV11-3
CDR3 length: 14
clone size: .
D gene: .
J gene: TRBJ2-7

CDR3 protein: CASFDPGLAGGNEQFF
CDR3 DNA: TGTGCCAGCTTCGATCCGGGACTAGCGGGAGGCAATGAGCAGTTCTTC
V gene: TRBV28
CDR3 length: 16
clone size: .
D gene: TRBD2
J gene: TRBJ2-1

CDR3 protein: CAWSTGSGNQPQHF
CDR3 DNA: TGTGCCTGGAGTACAGGGAGTGGCAATCAGCCCCAGCATTTT
V gene: TRBV30
CDR3 length: 14
clone size: once
D gene: .
J gene: TRBJ1-5

CDR3 protein: CASTRGDGYTF
CDR3 DNA: TGTGCCAGCACCCGGGGTGATGGCTACACCTTC
V gene: TRBV2
CDR3 length: 11
clone size: .
D gene: .
J gene: TRBJ1-2

CDR3 protein: CASSPAPGTPNSPLHF
CDR3 DNA: TGCGCCAGCAGCCCCGCCCCGGGAACTCCAAATTCACCCCTCCACTTT
V gene: TRBV5-1
CDR3 length: 16
clone size: .
D gene: .
J gene: TRBJ1-6

CDR3 protein: CASSPGQGYQETQYF
CDR3 DNA: TGTGCCAGCAGCCCGGGACAGGGGTACCAAGAGACCCAGTACTTC
V gene: TRBV5-4
CDR3 length: 15
clone size: .
D gene: TRBD1
J gene: TRBJ2-5

CDR3 protein: CASSVVPQTYEQYF
CDR3 DNA: TGTGCCAGCAGCGTAGTGCCACAGACCTACGAGCAGTACTTC
V gene: TRBV9
CDR3 length: 14
clone size: .
D gene: .
J gene: TRBJ2-7

CDR3 protein: CAWSPIDRELNEQFF
CDR3 DNA: TGTGCCTGGAGTCCGATAGACAGGGAATTGAATGAGCAGTTCTTC
V gene: TRBV30
CDR3 length: 15
clone size: .
D gene: TRBD1
J gene: TRBJ2-1

CDR3 protein: CAWSVTVSEAFF
CDR3 DNA: TGTGCCTGGAGTGTTACCGTTAGTGAAGCTTTCTTT
V gene: TRBV30
CDR3 length: 12
clone size: few
D gene: .
J gene: TRBJ1-1

CDR3 protein: CASSQEGRGTGELFF
CDR3 DNA: TGCGCCAGCAGCCAAGAAGGGCGGGGCACCGGGGAGCTGTTTTTT
V gene: TRBV4-3
CDR3 length: 15
clone size: .
D gene: .
J gene: TRBJ2-2

CDR3 protein: CASILMRNQPQHF
CDR3 DNA: TGTGCCAGCATATTAATGCGCAATCAGCCCCAGCATTTT
V gene: TRBV2
CDR3 length: 13
clone size: few
D gene: .
J gene: TRBJ1-5

CDR3 protein: CASTKNAGDYEQYF
CDR3 DNA: TGTGCCAGCACCAAAAACGCGGGGGACTACGAGCAGTACTTC
V gene: TRBV11-3
CDR3 length: 14
clone size: medium-sized
D gene: TRBD2
J gene: TRBJ2-7

CDR3 protein: CSVKVGTTPNTGELFF
CDR3 DNA: TGCAGCGTTAAGGTGGGGACTACTCCGAACACCGGGGAGCTGTTTTTT
V gene: TRBV29-1
CDR3 length: 16
clone size: .
D gene: TRBD2
J gene: TRBJ2-2

CDR3 protein: CSVERPRAGGTEQFF
CDR3 DNA: TGCAGCGTTGAAAGGCCTCGTGCCGGAGGCACGGAGCAGTTCTTC
V gene: TRBV29-1
CDR3 length: 15
clone size: .
D gene: .
J gene: TRBJ2-1

CDR3 protein: CASGGLSGANVLTF
CDR3 DNA: TGTGCCTCCGGAGGGCTCTCTGGGGCCAACGTCCTGACTTTC
V gene: TRBV28
CDR3 length: 14
clone size: .
D gene: .
J gene: TRBJ2-6

CDR3 protein: CASSLADYGYTF
CDR3 DNA: TGTGCCAGCAGTTTGGCAGACTATGGCTACACCTTC
V gene: TRBV28
CDR3 length: 12
clone size: .
D gene: .
J gene: TRBJ1-2

CDR3 protein: CASSKGLAANTGELFF
CDR3 DNA: TGTGCCAGCAGCAAGGGACTAGCGGCGAACACCGGGGAGCTGTTTTTT
V gene: TRBV5-8
CDR3 length: 16
clone size: .
D gene: TRBD2
J gene: TRBJ2-2

CDR3 protein: CASSLSREADTQYF
CDR3 DNA: TGCGCCAGCAGCTTGTCCAGGGAGGCAGATACGCAGTATTTT
V gene: TRBV5-1
CDR3 length: 14
clone size: .
D gene: .
J gene: TRBJ2-3

CDR3 protein: CASGGLAGGEEIQYF
CDR3 DNA: TGTGCCAGCGGGGGACTAGCGGGAGGTGAGGAGATCCAGTACTTC
V gene: TRBV2
CDR3 length: 15
clone size: once
D gene: TRBD2
J gene: TRBJ2-5

CDR3 protein: CASSFMKSPLHF
CDR3 DNA: TGTGCCAGCAGTTTTATGAAATCACCCCTCCACTTT
V gene: TRBV28
CDR3 length: 12
clone size: .
D gene: .
J gene: TRBJ1-6

CDR3 protein: CASSLAPGPNYGYTF
CDR3 DNA: TGTGCCAGCAGCCTTGCTCCCGGGCCGAACTATGGCTACACCTTC
V gene: TRBV6-5
CDR3 length: 15
clone size: once
D gene: .
J gene: TRBJ1-2

CDR3 protein: CASSQDPLGRAPDTQYF
CDR3 DNA: TGCGCCAGCAGCCAAGATCCCCTGGGGAGGGCTCCAGATACGCAGTATTTT
V gene: TRBV7-3
CDR3 length: 17
clone size: .
D gene: TRBD2
J gene: TRBJ2-3

CDR3 protein: CASSYRDTNQPQHF
CDR3 DNA: TGTGCCAGCAGCTACCGGGACACTAATCAGCCCCAGCATTTT
V gene: TRBV5-6
CDR3 length: 14
clone size: .
D gene: .
J gene: TRBJ1-5

CDR3 protein: CASSEDRVRWQPQHF
CDR3 DNA: TGTGCCAGCAGTGAAGACAGGGTTCGATGGCAGCCCCAGCATTTT
V gene: TRBV2
CDR3 length: 15
clone size: .
D gene: .
J gene: TRBJ1-5

CDR3 protein: CSVVAQIMNTEAFF
CDR3 DNA: TGCAGCGTTGTGGCACAGATCATGAACACTGAAGCTTTCTTT
V gene: TRBV29-1
CDR3 length: 14
clone size: .
D gene: .
J gene: TRBJ1-1

CDR3 protein: CASRAWTGNTEAFF
CDR3 DNA: TGTGCCAGCAGGGCTTGGACAGGGAACACTGAAGCTTTCTTT
V gene: TRBV28
CDR3 length: 14
clone size: .
D gene: TRBD1
J gene: TRBJ1-1

CDR3 protein: CASSLLAGGINEQFF
CDR3 DNA: TGTGCCAGCAGCTTGCTAGCGGGAGGAATCAATGAGCAGTTCTTC
V gene: TRBV5-4
CDR3 length: 15
clone size: .
D gene: TRBD2
J gene: TRBJ2-1

CDR3 protein: CASSLGMSPFNEQFF
CDR3 DNA: TGTGCCAGCAGCCTAGGGATGTCCCCCTTTAATGAGCAGTTCTTC
V gene: TRBV7-9
CDR3 length: 15
clone size: .
D gene: .
J gene: TRBJ2-1

CDR3 protein: CASSFNTGAEAFF
CDR3 DNA: TGTGCCAGCAGCTTTAACACAGGCGCTGAAGCTTTCTTT
V gene: TRBV5-4
CDR3 length: 13
clone size: .
D gene: .
J gene: TRBJ1-1

CDR3 protein: CASSYDGRRLAGGGTGELFF
CDR3 DNA: TGCGCCAGCAGCTACGACGGGAGGCGACTAGCGGGAGGGGGAACCGGGGAGCTGTTTTTT
V gene: TRBV5-1
CDR3 length: 20
clone size: .
D gene: TRBD2
J gene: TRBJ2-2

CDR3 protein: CATAVMSGNTIYF
CDR3 DNA: TGTGCCACCGCGGTCATGTCTGGAAACACCATATATTTT
V gene: TRBV10-3
CDR3 length: 13
clone size: .
D gene: .
J gene: TRBJ1-3